This T cell receptor beta chain originates from a study of blood T cell repertoires in COVID-19 (TCRdb year 2020). For the study in its entirety: Collaborator samples came from the United States, Italy and Spain and covered acute and convalescent phases of COVID-19. The prospective study material was composed of cDNA or gDNA derived from T cells, B-cell-depleted T cells, or PBMCs. A freely available public database, intended as a resource for researchers studying the immune response to SARS-CoV-2, is where the repertoires were released. Deeply sampled blood TCRbeta repertoires from subjects exposed to, actively infected with, or recovered from COVID-19 were included in the dataset. Samples came from the ongoing ImmuneRACE study (first 160 participants) plus 1,254 subjects from 6 global collaborators. Where available, HLA class I and class II types were obtained from metadata supplied by the sample provider rather than from assay-based typing. A de-identified subject ID, COVID-19 status, age in years and sex were almost always included in the sample metadata.

Including the terminal cysteine and phenylalanine, the CDR3 comprises 13 residues. Just the 39-base CDR3 DNA is kept, in frame starting at base 1. For this chain, trimming is 5 bases at the V end and 6 bases at the J end, and the number of junction bases without a gene match is 6. In the germline V gene (reference sequence), CDR1 corresponds to LNHNV and CDR2 to YYDKDF. TCRbeta CDR3 regions were amplified from genomic DNA using the immunoSEQ Assay, a bias-controlled multiplex PCR. As for the authors' bioinformatics: Nucleated cell counts per sample were estimated from amplification of reference gene primers within the assay. To quantify the absolute abundance of each unique TCRbeta CDR3 rearrangement, sequence reads were collapsed and filtered. For each sample, productive Simpson clonality was calculated by taking the square root of Simpson's diversity index across productive rearrangements. TCRdb retrieved this table from immuneACCESS and kept in-frame rearrangements only. Not all clones are present; in checked studies, unresolved V genes account for under half, and no reason is known for the remainder. The V and J calls and clone size were taken over from that table, and D and trimming were inferred from the DNA. For this sample there are 250,000 to 300,000 clones; over 75% appear just once. In total, the top ten clones hold 1.5% to 2% of the sample.

Participants in the prospective study were aged roughly 18 to 90 years, lived in about two dozen United States geographic areas, and enrolled through a virtual design. In the prospective study, cohorts were assigned on the basis of participant-reported clinical history obtained from a screening survey and a study questionnaire. Recovered participants in ImmuneRACE Cohort 3 were defined as having two consecutive negative NP/OP PCR tests, clearance from a healthcare professional, or resolution of symptoms. Each participant in the prospective study had whole blood, serum and a nasopharyngeal or oropharyngeal swab collected by mobile phlebotomists. Over a 2-month period, participants in the prospective study had the option of providing additional blood draws and questionnaires. Blood samples from the prospective study were shipped frozen or at room temperature prior to DNA extraction. To note about this clone: There is no known antigen for this receptor. One base away there is no much larger clone; base qualities are not given.

Study-wide findings and limitations: How much clinical and demographic metadata was included differed by source and by participant, and the metadata was provided uncurated.

The V and J segments used are TRBV15 and TRBJ1-1; 7 bases in the middle match TRBD1. The clonotype was recovered from a woman between 45 and 60 years old who had recovered from COVID-19. The specimen was PBMCs or T cells enriched from blood (not recorded which). This receptor has the CDR3 CATSGQGGAEAFF. Here is the DNA: TGTGCCACCAGCGGGCAGGGGGGCGCTGAAGCTTTCTTT. Where the CDR3 stops, the reference TRBV15 and TRBJ1-1 genes take over; the full variable domain is DAMVIQNPRYQVTQFGKPVTLSCSQTLNHNVMYWYQQKSSQAPKLLFHYYDKDFNNEADTPDNFQSRRPNTSFCFLDIRSPGLGDTAMYLCATSGQGGAEAFFGQGTRLTVV.